The 17 T cell receptor beta chains below were found in one sample sequenced in a study of CD8 T cells in ankylosing spondylitis. Each CDR3 protein is one row after TCRdb ran MiXCR on the 5' RACE reads. The table shows about 250,000 distinct CDR3 sequences, with roughly 32% occurring only once. The sequenced sample was blood, either unsorted or a sorted T cell fraction (not recorded which). The receptors stem from a male donor with ankylosing spondylitis or in good health (not recorded which).

The chain uses TRBV11-2 and TRBJ2-7, with D possibly being TRBD1 or TRBD2 (6 bases each). The CDR3 covers 15 residues. Germline V lookup: CDR1 SGHAT, CDR2 FQNNGV. V lost 8 bases, J lost 3 bases, and 20 bases lay in between. The CDR3 reads CASQGGPTALYEQYF. CDR3 DNA: TGTGCCAGCCAAGGGGGGCCTACAGCTCTCTACGAGCAGTACTTC.

This chain connects TRBV12-3 or TRBV12-4 to TRBJ1-3; D not certain. This CDR3 is 14 amino acids long. The ends were cut back, 7 bases at V and 1 base at J, with 11 bases in the middle. CDR3 residues: CASTKTRSGNTIYF. For the CDR3, the DNA is TGTGCCAGCACCAAGACGCGATCTGGAAACACCATATATTTT.

The V and J genes are TRBV20-1 and TRBJ2-7; 11 bases are a match to TRBD1. The CDR3 contains 15 residues. Losses at the gene ends were 6 bases for V and 0 bases for J; bases not matched to a gene: 7. Looked up from germline, CDR1 is DFQATT and CDR2 is SNEGSKA (reference sequence). The CDR3 nucleotides read TGCAGTGCAAGGACAGGGGGCCTTACCTCCTACGAGCAGTACTTC. The encoded protein is CSARTGGLTSYEQYF.

This chain links TRBV20-1 with TRBJ2-7, with 7 bases aligning to TRBD1. CDR3 length: 13 residues. Trimming at V came to 5 bases and at J to 4 bases, leaving 8 bases not matched to a gene. CDR1 DFQATT and CDR2 SNEGSKA come from the germline V gene (reference sequence). The CDR3 DNA reads as TGCAGTGCTCACCGGGACAGCCCGTACGAGCAGTACTTC. It encodes CSAHRDSPYEQYF.

This chain uses TRBV24-1 with TRBJ1-2; D is ambiguous. The CDR3 totals 12 residues. CDR1 and CDR2 from the germline V gene are KGHDR and SFDVKD. The V end lost 4 bases, the J end lost 4 bases, and 6 bases lay between the germline ends. CDR3 nucleotides: TGTGCCACCAGTGACCAGATCTATGGCTACACCTTC. Encoded protein: CATSDQIYGYTF.

This clonotype was found a few times. CDR3 DNA sequence: TGTGCCAGCAAACTGGACAGGGGCCCCTACGAGCAGTACTTC. Encoded protein: CASKLDRGPYEQYF. The V and J genes are TRBV28 and TRBJ2-7; 9 nucleotides agree with TRBD1. Trimming removed 7 bases from V and 2 bases from J; junction bases left unmatched: 6. This CDR3 spans 14 amino acids. The germline V gene has CDR1 MDHEN and CDR2 SYDVKM.

CDR3 sequence (DNA): TGTGCCACCAGCAGAGAACAGGAAGAACCCGAGCAGTACTTC. It encodes CATSREQEEPEQYF. The chain couples TRBV15 to TRBJ2-7, with a tentative D call TRBD1 (5 bases). Germline loops: CDR1 LNHNV, CDR2 YYDKDF (reference sequence). Trimming stripped 0 bases from V and 6 bases from J, with 12 bases between. This CDR3 spans 14 amino acids.

This clonotype has a handful of counts. The V and J genes are TRBV12-3 or TRBV12-4 and TRBJ2-2; TRBD1 matches at 8 bases. The CDR3 length is 15 residues. Trimming took 3 bases from V and 5 from J; bases not matched to a gene: 5. In nucleotides, the CDR3 is TGTGCCAGCAGTTTGGGACAGGCCGGGACCGGGGAGCTGTTTTTT. It yields the protein CASSLGQAGTGELFF.

V and J are TRBV15 and TRBJ2-7; D may be TRBD2 (6 bases). Germline V gene sequence: CDR1 LNHNV, CDR2 YYDKDF (reference sequence). The CDR3 contains 15 residues. V was cut by 0 bases and J by 3 bases, with 12 bases left in between. CDR3 nucleotide sequence: TGTGCCACCAGCAGAGATCCCCGGGGGAGCTACGAGCAGTACTTC. It is translated as CATSRDPRGSYEQYF.

V usage is TRBV12-3 or TRBV12-4 and J usage is TRBJ2-7; 9 bases line up with TRBD1. The ends lost 6 bases at V and 6 bases at J; junction bases unmatched: 9. The CDR3 sequence is 14 residues long. The CDR3 is CASRQRTGAGEQYF. CDR3 DNA: TGTGCCAGCAGACAGAGGACAGGGGCAGGCGAGCAGTACTTC.

The V call is TRBV20-1, the J call TRBJ2-2, with unresolved D. The CDR3 is 13 amino acids. Per germline, CDR1 DFQATT and CDR2 SNEGSKA (reference sequence). Trimming took 5 bases from V and 4 from J, leaving 11 bases between them. The CDR3 protein is CSAGKAATGELFF. CDR3 nucleotide sequence: TGCAGTGCTGGCAAAGCAGCCACCGGGGAGCTGTTTTTT.

The sample holds a few counts of this clonotype. The rearrangement joins TRBV10-3 to TRBJ1-5, with D uncertain. The CDR3 consists of 14 residues. The germline gives CDR1 ENHRY, CDR2 SYGVKD. Trimming cost V 4 bases and J 3 bases, with 10 bases left between them. DNA for the CDR3: TGTGCCATCAGTGTTGGGCAGGCCAATCAGCCCCAGCATTTT. Its protein is CAISVGQANQPQHF.

The chain combines TRBV6-1 with TRBJ1-2; no firm D call. Trimming removed 1 base from V and 0 bases from J, with 6 bases in between. The CDR3 extends over 14 amino acids. Per the germline V gene, CDR1 is MNHNS and CDR2 is SASEGT. CDR3 loop: CASSEDLSNYGYTF. CDR3 sequence (DNA): TGTGCCAGCAGTGAAGATCTTTCTAACTATGGCTACACCTTC.

Here the CDR3 DNA reads TGTGCCAGCAGTTCCGAAGGCTGGGCCAAGGGGGCAGATACGCAGTATTTT. Translation gives CASSSEGWAKGADTQYF. The rearrangement uses TRBV28 and TRBJ2-3; TRBD1 might be the D (6 bases). Germline CDR1 reads MDHEN; CDR2 reads SYDVKM. This CDR3 has 17 amino acids. V was cut by 4 bases and J by 4 bases, with 21 bases left in between.

The V gene is TRBV15, the J gene TRBJ2-2; D unresolved. The CDR3 consists of 14 residues. In germline, CDR1 is LNHNV, CDR2 YYDKDF (reference sequence). V gave up 0 bases and J gave up 6 bases, with 8 bases separating them. CDR3 protein: CATSRDPGSGELFF. CDR3 sequence (DNA): TGTGCCACCAGCAGAGATCCAGGTTCCGGGGAGCTGTTTTTT.

J is TRBJ2-1 and V is TRBV15, with 9 bases aligning to TRBD2. The CDR3 length is 17 residues. Germline CDR1 LNHNV, CDR2 YYDKDF (reference sequence). V lost 1 base, J lost 0 bases, and 4 bases stayed unmatched. CDR3 nucleotides: TGTGCCACCAGCAGAGGAGGACTAGCGAGCTCCTACAATGAGCAGTTCTTC. Its translation is CATSRGGLASSYNEQFF.

The rearrangement links TRBV7-2 to TRBJ2-3; the D gene is possibly TRBD1 (6 bases). CDR3 length: 16 amino acids. In germline, CDR1 is SGHTA, CDR2 FQGNSA. V lost 1 base to trimming and J lost 3 bases, with 14 bases between them. CDR3 DNA: TGTGCCAGCAGCTTAGGTGGGGGCCAATTGACAGATACGCAGTATTTT. Translated, it gives CASSLGGGQLTDTQYF.